The TCR beta chain described here comes from a study of breast tumors, draining lymph nodes, adjacent tissues. Study-wide findings and caveats: Tumor repertoires ranked between lymph nodes and nontumor tissue in diversity, with V and J gene preferences. Compared with basal-like, luminal-like tumors shared significantly more repertoire with nontumor tissue. Data fit most tumor T cells coming from lymph node, expanding in tumor. That most tumor T cells come from lymph nodes remained unproven.

In TCRdb, the multiplex PCR reads were re-called with MiXCR into one record per CDR3 protein. The table lists fewer than 250,000 distinct CDR3 sequences, approximately 29% of them singletons, with roughly 1.3% in the top ten. The lymph nodes were axillary draining lymph nodes from breast cancer patients. CDR1 and CDR2 (germline): MNHNS, SASEGT. V was cut by 7 bases and J by 2 bases, with 15 bases left in between. There are 14 residues in the CDR3. In its sample, this clonotype was seen many times. Its antigen remains unidentified. The TCR sequence derives from a female donor with breast cancer. Some clones in this sample may be carry-over from other donors' samples. Sequencing used axillary lymph node tissue. This chain joins TRBV6-1 and TRBJ2-7, with a tentative D call TRBD1 (6 bases). The CDR3 sequence is CASNNDRSPYEQYF. In nucleotides, the CDR3 is TGTGCCAGCAACAACGACAGGAGTCCCTACGAGCAGTACTTC.